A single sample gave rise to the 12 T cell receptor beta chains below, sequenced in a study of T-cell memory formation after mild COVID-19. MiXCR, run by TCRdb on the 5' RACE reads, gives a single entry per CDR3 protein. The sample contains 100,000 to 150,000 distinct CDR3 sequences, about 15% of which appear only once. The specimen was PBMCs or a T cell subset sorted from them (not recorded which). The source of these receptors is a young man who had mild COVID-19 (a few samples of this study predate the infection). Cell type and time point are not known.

The CDR3 loop reads CASSILKGGSYEQYF. CDR3 sequence (DNA): TGTGCCAGTAGTATTTTGAAAGGGGGTTCCTACGAGCAGTACTTC. The genes are TRBV19 and TRBJ2-7; a weak D match, TRBD1 (6 bases). Germline CDR1 LNHDA, CDR2 SQIVND (reference sequence). The CDR3 is 15 residues long. With 3 bases removed from V and 1 base from J, the gap between germline ends came to 13 bases.

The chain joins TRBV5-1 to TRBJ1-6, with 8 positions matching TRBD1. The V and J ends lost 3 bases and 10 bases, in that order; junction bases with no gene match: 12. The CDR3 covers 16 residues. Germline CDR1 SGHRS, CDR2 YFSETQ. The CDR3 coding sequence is TGCGCCAGCAGCTCAACGACAGGGGTAAAGGGATCACCCCTCCACTTT. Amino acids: CASSSTTGVKGSPLHF.

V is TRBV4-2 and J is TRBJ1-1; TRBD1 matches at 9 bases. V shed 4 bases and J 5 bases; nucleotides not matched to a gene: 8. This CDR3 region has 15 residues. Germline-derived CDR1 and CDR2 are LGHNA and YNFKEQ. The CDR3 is CASSRTGTGKTEAFF. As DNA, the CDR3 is TGTGCCAGCAGCCGGACCGGGACAGGGAAAACTGAAGCTTTCTTT.

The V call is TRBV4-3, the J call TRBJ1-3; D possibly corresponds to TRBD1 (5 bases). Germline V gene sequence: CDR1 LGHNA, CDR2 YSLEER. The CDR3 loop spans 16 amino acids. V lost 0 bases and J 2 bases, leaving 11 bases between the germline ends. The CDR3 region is CASSQDLGVTGNTIYF. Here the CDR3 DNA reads TGCGCCAGCAGCCAAGATCTAGGGGTAACTGGAAACACCATATATTTT.

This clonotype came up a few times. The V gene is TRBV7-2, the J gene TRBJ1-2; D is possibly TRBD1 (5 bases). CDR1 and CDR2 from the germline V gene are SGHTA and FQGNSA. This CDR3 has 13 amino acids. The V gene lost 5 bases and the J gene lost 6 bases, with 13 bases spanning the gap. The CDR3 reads CASSPGVGDGYTF. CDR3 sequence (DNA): TGTGCCAGCAGCCCGGGGGTCGGAGATGGCTACACCTTC.

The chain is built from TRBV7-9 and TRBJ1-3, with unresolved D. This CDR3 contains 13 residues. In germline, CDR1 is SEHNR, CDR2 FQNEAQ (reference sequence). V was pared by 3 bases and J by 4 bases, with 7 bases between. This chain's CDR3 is CASSFTGGNTIYF. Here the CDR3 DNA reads TGTGCCAGCAGCTTTACGGGGGGAAACACCATATATTTT.

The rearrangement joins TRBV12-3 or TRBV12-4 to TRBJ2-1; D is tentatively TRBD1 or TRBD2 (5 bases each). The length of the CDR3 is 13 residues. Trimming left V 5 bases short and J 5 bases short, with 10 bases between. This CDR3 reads CASSPGRNNEQFF. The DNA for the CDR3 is TGTGCCAGCAGTCCGGGACGGAACAATGAGCAGTTCTTC.

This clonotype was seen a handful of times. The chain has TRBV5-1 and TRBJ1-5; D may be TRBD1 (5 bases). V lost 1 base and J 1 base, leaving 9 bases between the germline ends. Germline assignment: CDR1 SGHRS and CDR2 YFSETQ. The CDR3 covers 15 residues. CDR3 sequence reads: CASSLQGMSNQPQHF. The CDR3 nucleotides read TGCGCCAGCAGCTTGCAGGGCATGAGCAATCAGCCCCAGCATTTT.

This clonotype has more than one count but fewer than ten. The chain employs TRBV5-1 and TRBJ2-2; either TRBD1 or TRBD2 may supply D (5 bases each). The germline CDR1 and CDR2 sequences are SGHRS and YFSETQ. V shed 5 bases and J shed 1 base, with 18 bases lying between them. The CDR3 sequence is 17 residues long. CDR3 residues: CASSGEPGRMNTGELFF. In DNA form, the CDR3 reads TGCGCCAGCAGTGGCGAACCGGGACGGATGAACACCGGGGAGCTGTTTTTT.

The CDR3 sequence: CSASVAATDTQYF. As DNA, the CDR3 is TGCAGTGCTAGCGTCGCAGCCACAGATACGCAGTATTTT. The chain recombines TRBV20-1 with TRBJ2-3, with D uncertain. V lost 3 bases and J lost 2, with 9 bases in between. The CDR3 totals 13 residues. Germline V lookup: CDR1 DFQATT, CDR2 SNEGSKA (reference sequence).

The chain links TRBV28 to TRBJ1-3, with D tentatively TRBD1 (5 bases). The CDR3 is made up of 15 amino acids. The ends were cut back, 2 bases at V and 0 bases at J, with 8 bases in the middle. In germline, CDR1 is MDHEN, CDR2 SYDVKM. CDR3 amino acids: CASSLGGASGNTIYF. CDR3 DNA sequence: TGTGCCAGCAGTTTAGGTGGGGCCTCTGGAAACACCATATATTTT.

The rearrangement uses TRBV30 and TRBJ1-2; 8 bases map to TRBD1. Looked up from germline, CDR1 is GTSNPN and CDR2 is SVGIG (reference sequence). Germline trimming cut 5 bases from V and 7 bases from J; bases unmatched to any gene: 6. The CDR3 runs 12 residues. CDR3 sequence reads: CAWGRGLSGYTF. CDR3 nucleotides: TGTGCCTGGGGCAGGGGGCTGAGTGGCTACACCTTC.